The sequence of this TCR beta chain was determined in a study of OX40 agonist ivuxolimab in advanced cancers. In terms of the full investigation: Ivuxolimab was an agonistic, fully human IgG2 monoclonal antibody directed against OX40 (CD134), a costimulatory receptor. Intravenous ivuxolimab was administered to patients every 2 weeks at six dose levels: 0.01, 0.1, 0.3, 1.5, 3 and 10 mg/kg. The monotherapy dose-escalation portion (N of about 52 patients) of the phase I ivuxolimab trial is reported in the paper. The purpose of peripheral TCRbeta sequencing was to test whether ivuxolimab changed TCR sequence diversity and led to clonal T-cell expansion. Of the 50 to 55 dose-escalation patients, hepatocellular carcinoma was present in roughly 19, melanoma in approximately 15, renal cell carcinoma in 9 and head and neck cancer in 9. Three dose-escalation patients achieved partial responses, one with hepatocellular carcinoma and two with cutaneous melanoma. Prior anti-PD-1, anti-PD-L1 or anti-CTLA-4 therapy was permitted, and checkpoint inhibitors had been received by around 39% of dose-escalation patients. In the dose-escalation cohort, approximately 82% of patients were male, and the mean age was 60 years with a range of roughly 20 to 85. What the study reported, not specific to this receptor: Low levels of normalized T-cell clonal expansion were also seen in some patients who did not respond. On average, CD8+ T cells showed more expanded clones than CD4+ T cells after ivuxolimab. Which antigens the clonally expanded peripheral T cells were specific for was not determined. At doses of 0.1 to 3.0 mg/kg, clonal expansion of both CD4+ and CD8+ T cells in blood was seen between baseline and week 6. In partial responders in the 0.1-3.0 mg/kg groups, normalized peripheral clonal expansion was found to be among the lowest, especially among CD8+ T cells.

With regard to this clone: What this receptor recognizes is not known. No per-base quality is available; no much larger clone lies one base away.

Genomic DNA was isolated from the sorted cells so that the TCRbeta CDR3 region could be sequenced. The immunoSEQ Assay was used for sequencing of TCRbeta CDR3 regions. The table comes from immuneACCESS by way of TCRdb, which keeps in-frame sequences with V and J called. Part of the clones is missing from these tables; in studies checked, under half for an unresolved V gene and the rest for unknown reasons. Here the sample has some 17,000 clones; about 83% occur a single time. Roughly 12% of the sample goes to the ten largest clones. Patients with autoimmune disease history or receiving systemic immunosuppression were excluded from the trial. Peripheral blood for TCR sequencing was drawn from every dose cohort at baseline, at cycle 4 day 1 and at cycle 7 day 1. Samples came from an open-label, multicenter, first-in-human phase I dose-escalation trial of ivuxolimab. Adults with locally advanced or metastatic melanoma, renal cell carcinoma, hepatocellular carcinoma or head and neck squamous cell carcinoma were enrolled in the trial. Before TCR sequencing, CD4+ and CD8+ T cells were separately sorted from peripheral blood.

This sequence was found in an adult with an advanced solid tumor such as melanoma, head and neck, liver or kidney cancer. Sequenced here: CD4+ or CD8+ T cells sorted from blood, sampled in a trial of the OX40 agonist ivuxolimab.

The CDR3 amino acid sequence is: CASSPRQGAVQPQHF. In nucleotides, the sequence is TGTGCCAGCAGCCCTCGACAGGGAGCAGTACAGCCCCAGCATTTT. This chain is built from TRBV5-3 and TRBJ1-5, with 7 junctional bases fitting TRBD1. TRBV5-3 has ORF status, its function being uncertain. From cysteine to phenylalanine, the CDR3 is 15 amino acids long. Left in the record is the CDR3 DNA by itself, 45 bases read in frame from the first base. Unmatched junction bases come to 15, with V trimmed by 8 bases and J by 7 bases.